The 9 T cell receptor beta chains listed next were all sequenced from one sample in a study of T cells after yellow fever vaccination (dated by TCRdb to about 2019). The library was made by 5' RACE. The instrument given in TCRdb is Illumina HiSeq 2500. TCRdb reprocessing: public reads trimmed at Q25 with fastp, clones called with MiXCR, in-frame beta chains kept. All rows with the same CDR3 protein become a single entry with the most common DNA and genes. The table for this sample lists a few hundred thousand distinct CDR3 sequences; around 6.4% of them were counted only once. Approximately 16% of the sample is held by the ten biggest clonotypes. The sample's treatment or condition, from its label and the paper: live attenuated yellow fever vaccine strain. The sequencing here drew on PBMCs, taken 5 days after the yellow fever booster vaccination. The receptor set was obtained from a man younger than 40 who received the YFV17D yellow fever vaccine.

This chain connects TRBV7-2 to TRBJ1-1; D might be TRBD1 (6 bases). V lost 3 bases to trimming and J lost 0 bases, with 8 bases between them. CDR3 length equals 14 residues. Germline lookup yields CDR1 SGHTA and CDR2 FQGNSA. The CDR3 is CASSFTGMNTEAFF. DNA for the CDR3: TGTGCCAGCAGCTTCACAGGGATGAACACTGAAGCTTTCTTT.

This clonotype was seen a handful of times. The J gene is TRBJ2-3, the V gene TRBV7-8, with a weak D call TRBD1 (6 bases). The CDR3 length is 15 residues. CDR1 is SGHVS, CDR2 FQNEAQ, per germline. Trimming pared 6 bases from V and 0 bases from J, leaving 13 bases between. The CDR3, as DNA: TGTGCCAGCAGGCCGGACAGAACTAGCACAGATACGCAGTATTTT. This translates into CASRPDRTSTDTQYF.

V gene TRBV27 combines with J gene TRBJ1-4; D gene unclear. CDR1 MNHEY and CDR2 SMNVEV come from the germline V gene (reference sequence). Trimming removed 6 bases from V and 5 bases from J, with 13 bases in between. CDR3 size: 14 residues. The CDR3 DNA sequence: TGTGCCAGCAGCCAAAGGGCAGTCAATGAAAAACTGTTTTTT. It codes for CASSQRAVNEKLFF.

This clonotype has just a few counts. The chain is built from TRBV20-1 and TRBJ2-7; TRBD2 might be the D (6 bases). The CDR3 extends over 16 amino acids. Trimming left V 0 bases short and J 3 bases short, with 18 bases between. CDR1 DFQATT and CDR2 SNEGSKA come from the germline V gene (reference sequence). The CDR3 spells CSARDQWASEYYEQYF. The CDR3 region has the DNA TGCAGTGCTAGAGATCAATGGGCTAGCGAATACTACGAGCAGTACTTC.

This clonotype was picked up many times. The rearrangement uses TRBV10-3 and TRBJ2-5; no clear D gene. Germline V lookup: CDR1 ENHRY, CDR2 SYGVKD. The CDR3 is 14 residues long. V gave up 3 bases and J gave up 3 bases, with 11 bases separating them. The chain's CDR3 is CAISDYSLKETQYF. The DNA for the CDR3 is TGTGCCATCAGTGATTACAGCCTAAAAGAGACCCAGTACTTC.

This clonotype was observed a few times. The chain joins TRBV7-9 to TRBJ1-1, with a tentative D call TRBD1 (6 bases). Trimming stripped 5 bases from V and 8 bases from J, with 9 bases between. The CDR3 has 11 amino acids. Germline V lookup: CDR1 SEHNR, CDR2 FQNEAQ (reference sequence). The CDR3 here is CASSGTIEAFF. CDR3 in DNA: TGTGCCAGCAGCGGGACAATCGAAGCTTTCTTT.

This sequence joins TRBV5-6 and TRBJ2-1; tentatively, D is TRBD2 (6 bases). The CDR3 is 15 amino acids. Trimming removed 6 bases from V and 5 bases from J, with 18 bases in between. CDR1 is SGHDT, CDR2 YYEEEE, per germline. CDR3 region: CASIPGLRADNEQFF. Written as DNA, the CDR3 is TGTGCCAGCATTCCGGGACTGAGGGCCGACAATGAGCAGTTCTTC.

Points on this clonotype: A much larger clone differs by one base, so this may be a read error. This chain links TRBV18 with TRBJ2-1, with D uncertain. CDR3 length equals 16 residues. Trimming took 0 bases from V and 2 from J, leaving 11 bases between them. Germline CDR1 and CDR2: KGHSH and LQKENI. In DNA form, the CDR3 reads TGTGCCAGCTCACCACCGAACATGACCCCCTACAATGAGCAGTTCTTC. It specifies CASSPPNMTPYNEQFF.

This clonotype was seen at least ten times. The chain's CDR3 is CASSLAVAGVYEQFF. Written as DNA, the CDR3 is TGTGCCAGCAGTTTAGCGGTAGCGGGAGTATATGAGCAGTTCTTC. This chain uses TRBV12-3 or TRBV12-4 with TRBJ2-1, with 9 bases fitting TRBD2. V gave up 0 bases and J gave up 8 bases; unmatched junction bases: 5. This CDR3 has 15 residues.